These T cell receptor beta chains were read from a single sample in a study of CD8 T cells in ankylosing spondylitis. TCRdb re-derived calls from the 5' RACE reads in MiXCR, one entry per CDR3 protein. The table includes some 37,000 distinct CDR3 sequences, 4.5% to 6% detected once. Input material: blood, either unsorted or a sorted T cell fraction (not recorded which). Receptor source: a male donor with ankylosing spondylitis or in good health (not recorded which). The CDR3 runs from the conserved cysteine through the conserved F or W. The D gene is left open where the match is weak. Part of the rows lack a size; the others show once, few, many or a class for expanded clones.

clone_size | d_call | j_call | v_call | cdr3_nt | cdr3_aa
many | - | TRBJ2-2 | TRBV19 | TGTGCCAGTAAGGCAGCGCGGCGAACCGGGGAGCTGTTTTTT | CASKAARRTGELFF
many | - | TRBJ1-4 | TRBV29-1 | TGCAGCGTGCACCTGAGGGGGACTGGAGAAAAACTGTTTTTT | CSVHLRGTGEKLFF
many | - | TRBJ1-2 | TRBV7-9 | TGTGCCAGCAGCGAACAGGGAAACTATGGCTACACCTTC | CASSEQGNYGYTF
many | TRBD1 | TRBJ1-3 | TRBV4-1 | TGCGCCAGCAGCCGAAGACCGGGACAGGGGGTTTTAAACACCATATATTTT | CASSRRPGQGVLNTIYF
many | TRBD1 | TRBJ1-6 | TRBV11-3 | TGTGCCAGCAGCTTAAAACGACAGGGCCCCAAGGATTCACCCCTCCACTTT | CASSLKRQGPKDSPLHF
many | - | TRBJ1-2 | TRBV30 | TGTGCCTGGAGTAGGGACAATGGCTACACCTTC | CAWSRDNGYTF
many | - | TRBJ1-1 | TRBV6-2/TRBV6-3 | TGTGCCAGCAGACCTACAGGAATGAACACTGAAGCTTTCTTT | CASRPTGMNTEAFF
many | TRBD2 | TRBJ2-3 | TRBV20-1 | TGCAGTGCTAGAGCTACTAGCGCAGATACGCAGTATTTT | CSARATSADTQYF
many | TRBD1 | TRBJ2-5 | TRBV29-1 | TGCAGCGTTGCGGGACAGTTCCAAGAGACCCAGTACTTC | CSVAGQFQETQYF
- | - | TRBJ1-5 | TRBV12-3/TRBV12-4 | TGTGCCAGCTGCCAAGGGCCACCAAAAAATCAGCCCCAGCATTTT | CASCQGPPKNQPQHF
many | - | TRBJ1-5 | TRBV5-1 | TGCGCCAGCAGCTTGGAGGGTAGGGATCAGCCCCAGCATTTT | CASSLEGRDQPQHF
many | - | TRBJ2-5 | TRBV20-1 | TGCAGTGCTAGAGAAAGCGCGACGGAGACCCAGTACTTC | CSARESATETQYF
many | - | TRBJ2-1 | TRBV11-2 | TGTGCCAGCAGCGGGGGGTCCATGCGGGACCTAAACAATGAGCAGTTCTTC | CASSGGSMRDLNNEQFF
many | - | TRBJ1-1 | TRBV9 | TGTGCCAGCAGCGTAGAAGCGAGGGTCATGAACACTGAAGCTTTCTTT | CASSVEARVMNTEAFF
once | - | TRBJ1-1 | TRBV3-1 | TGTACCAGTGGGGGGGCGTTCAACACTGAAGCCTTCTTT | CTSGGAFNTEAFF
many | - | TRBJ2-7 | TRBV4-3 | TGCGCCAGCAGCCGAGAAACAGCATCCGAGCAGTACTTC | CASSRETASEQYF
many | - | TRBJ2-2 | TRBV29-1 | TGCAGCGTTGAAGCGGGGGTAGGGGGGGAGCTGTTTTTT | CSVEAGVGGELFF
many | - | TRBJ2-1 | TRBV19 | TGTGCCAGTAGTATCTCACTATCCTCCTACAATGAGCAGTTCTTC | CASSISLSSYNEQFF
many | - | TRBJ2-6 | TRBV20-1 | TGCAGTGCTAGAGAGGGGGCTGGGGCCAACGTCCTGACTTTC | CSAREGAGANVLTF
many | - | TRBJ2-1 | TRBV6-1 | TGTGCCAGCAGTGAAAGATCACAGTCCAATGAGCAGTTCTTC | CASSERSQSNEQFF
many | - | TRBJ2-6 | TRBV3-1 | TGTGCCAGCTGTAGGAGTTCTGGGGCCAACGTCCTGACTTTC | CASCRSSGANVLTF
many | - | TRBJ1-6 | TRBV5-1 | TGCGCCAGCAGCCCAGACGGAGGTTCACCCCTCCACTTT | CASSPDGGSPLHF
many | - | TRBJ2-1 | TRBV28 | TGTGCCAGCAGTTTAACCGGAACAGATGAGCAGTTCTTC | CASSLTGTDEQFF
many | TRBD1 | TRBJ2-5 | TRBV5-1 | TGCGCCAGCAGCAGAACAGGGGGCAGGGAGACCCAGTACTTC | CASSRTGGRETQYF
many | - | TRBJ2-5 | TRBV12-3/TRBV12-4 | TGTGCCAGCATCCTCCATGGCCAAGAGACCCAGTACTTC | CASILHGQETQYF
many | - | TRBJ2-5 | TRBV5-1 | TGCGCCAGCAGCTTGGTTCAAGAGACCCAGTACTTC | CASSLVQETQYF
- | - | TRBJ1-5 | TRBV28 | TGTGCCGGGGGCCGCATGGATCAGCCCCAGCATTTT | CAGGRMDQPQHF
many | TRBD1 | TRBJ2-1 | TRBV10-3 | TGTGCCGTCCGGGACAGGGTGGACAATGAGCAGTTCTTC | CAVRDRVDNEQFF
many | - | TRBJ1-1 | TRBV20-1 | TGCAGTGCTAGCTTCGGGCCGATGAACACTGAAGCTTTCTTT | CSASFGPMNTEAFF
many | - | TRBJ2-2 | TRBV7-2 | TGTGCCAGCAGCTTAGGACCGGGCAGGGAGTTGGGCGGGGAGCTGTTTTTT | CASSLGPGRELGGELFF
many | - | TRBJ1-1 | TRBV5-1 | TGCGCCAGCAGCTTGGAGGGGGGTGTCGACACTGAAGCTTTCTTT | CASSLEGGVDTEAFF
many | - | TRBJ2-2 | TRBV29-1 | TGCAGCGTTGCAGATGGGATGGATTTCGGGGAGCTGTTTTTT | CSVADGMDFGELFF
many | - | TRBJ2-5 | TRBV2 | TGTGCCAGCGGCCCGTGGGGGGGCCGAGAGACCCAGTACTTC | CASGPWGGRETQYF
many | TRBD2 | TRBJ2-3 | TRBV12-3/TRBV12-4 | TGTGCCAGCAGTTTTGCCGCGGGGGGAGTAGTGGATACGCAGTATTTT | CASSFAAGGVVDTQYF
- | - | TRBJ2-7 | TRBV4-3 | TGCGCCAGCAGCCAAGAACCGGTAGGGTTAACCTACGAGCAGTACTTC | CASSQEPVGLTYEQYF
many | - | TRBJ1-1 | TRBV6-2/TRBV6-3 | TGTGCCAGCAGTTACGCCCGACAGCTGTTCTTT | CASSYARQLFF
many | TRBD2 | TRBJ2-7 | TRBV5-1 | TGCGCCAGCAGCTTGACCGGCGGGAGGGCCTACGAGCAGTACTTC | CASSLTGGRAYEQYF
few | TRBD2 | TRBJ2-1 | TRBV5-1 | TGCGCCAGCAGCTTGGTGCTAGCGGGAAACAATGAGCAGTTCTTC | CASSLVLAGNNEQFF
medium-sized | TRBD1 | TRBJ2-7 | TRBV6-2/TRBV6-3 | TGTGCCAGCAGTTCGCCGAGACAGGGTACCTACGAGCAGTACTTC | CASSSPRQGTYEQYF
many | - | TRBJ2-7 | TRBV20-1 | TGCAGTGCTAGAGCATACAGACACAGCTCCTACGAGCAGTACTTC | CSARAYRHSSYEQYF
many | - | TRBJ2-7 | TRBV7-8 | TGTGCCAGCAGCCCTAGGCCAGGACGGCTAAGTGGGCAGTACTTC | CASSPRPGRLSGQYF
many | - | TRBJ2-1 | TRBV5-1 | TGCGCCAGCAGCTTGGGTTGGGGTAGCTCCTACAATGAGCAGTTCTTC | CASSLGWGSSYNEQFF
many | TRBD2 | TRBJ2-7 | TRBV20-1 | TGCAGTGCTAGAGCGGCCGGGAGGGACCACTACGAGCAGTACTTC | CSARAAGRDHYEQYF
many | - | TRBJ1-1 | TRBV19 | TGTGCCAGTAGTATCGGGACGGGGTTCGCTGAAGCTTTCTTT | CASSIGTGFAEAFF
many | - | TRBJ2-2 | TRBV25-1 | TGTGCCAGCAGTGGACCCGTCACCGGGGAGCTGTTTTTT | CASSGPVTGELFF
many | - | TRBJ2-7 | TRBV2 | TGTGCCAGCAGTGAAGGAAGGAACTACGAGCAGTACTTC | CASSEGRNYEQYF
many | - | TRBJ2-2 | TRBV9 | TGTGCCAGCAGCGTAGGGGTAGGTTCGAACACCGGGGAGCTGTTTTTT | CASSVGVGSNTGELFF